These T cell receptor beta chains were read from a single sample in a study of naive and memory T cell subsets. TCRdb reanalysed the 5' RACE reads using MiXCR and keeps one entry per CDR3 protein. The repertoire has 50,000 or so distinct CDR3 sequences, 5.5% to 8.5% of them found once; the top ten carry around 10%. The source is a male donor in good health. CDR3s leave out the opening cysteine and the closing phenylalanine or tryptophan.

J,V,CDR3
TRBJ2-7,TRBV15,ATSRDPSHEQY
TRBJ2-5,TRBV20-1,SARDPPGGGETQY
TRBJ2-3,TRBV11-2,ASSSESLAGTDTQY
TRBJ2-2,TRBV20-1,SATGLAESTGELF
TRBJ1-3,TRBV2,ASSERGSLKRAGNTIY
TRBJ1-4,TRBV30,AWSRDRGREKLF
TRBJ2-2,TRBV20-1,SAIQGDTGELF
TRBJ2-7,TRBV20-1,SARVPGGGPEQY
TRBJ2-1,TRBV5-1,ASNSGTSGDEQF
TRBJ2-7,TRBV19,ASRVQGFSGAYEQY
TRBJ1-1,TRBV29-1,SVVQGSTEAF
TRBJ1-4,TRBV5-1,ASRAPGNTNEKLF
TRBJ2-7,TRBV3-1,ASSSAQRYSEQY
TRBJ2-1,TRBV2,ASTGVVLNEQF
TRBJ2-1,TRBV6-2/TRBV6-3,ASSYSRGGRDEQF
TRBJ2-7,TRBV6-5,ASSAQREGFYEQY
TRBJ2-3,TRBV20-1,SAWGLLRGTDTQY
TRBJ1-1,TRBV27,ASRTGSNTEAF
TRBJ2-3,TRBV25-1,ASSTPRDRGFRRDTQY
TRBJ2-6,TRBV15,ATRSGLSGANVLT
TRBJ2-7,TRBV10-2,ASRVGGSYEQY
TRBJ2-1,TRBV29-1,SAQGQGGGNEQF
TRBJ2-7,TRBV29-1,SVVLSGEAYEQY
TRBJ1-5,TRBV14,ASSEQGGNQPQH
TRBJ1-3,TRBV7-8,ASSLLDQNSGNTIY
TRBJ2-3,TRBV20-1,SAADPIGTDTQY
TRBJ2-7,TRBV29-1,SAWPTSGSDEQY
TRBJ2-1,TRBV7-2,ASSLTAPGAYNEQF
TRBJ2-2,TRBV3-1,ASSRRGPVTGELF
TRBJ2-7,TRBV6-5,ASHTPDASEQY
TRBJ2-3,TRBV20-1,SGKRSANTDTQY
TRBJ1-1,TRBV11-3,ASSMGRNTEAF
TRBJ2-2,TRBV12-3/TRBV12-4,ASSLGLAGPSELF
TRBJ1-2,TRBV2,ASSDRGVYGYT
TRBJ1-5,TRBV29-1,SVGTANQPQH
TRBJ2-3,TRBV18,ASSQDQGPRISSTDTQY
TRBJ2-2,TRBV7-2,ASSFGLLANTGELF
TRBJ2-1,TRBV14,ASSQGGALSYNEQF
TRBJ2-5,TRBV2,ASRRGTGEETQY
TRBJ2-2,TRBV6-5,ASRKWDTGELF
TRBJ2-2,TRBV24-1,ATSDTDPVGELF
TRBJ1-2,TRBV6-5,ASSYSHGGDYGYT
TRBJ2-3,TRBV5-1,ASSLDGSPTDTQY
TRBJ2-1,TRBV20-1,SARYLETSGTGEQF
TRBJ1-6,TRBV19,ATLPRQGAGSPLH
TRBJ1-3,TRBV7-8,ASSLGTYSSGNTIY
TRBJ1-2,TRBV5-8,ASSLRDRTLNYGYT
TRBJ1-1,TRBV3-1,ASSQTGANTEAF
TRBJ1-1,TRBV11-2,ASSLTYSEAF
TRBJ2-3,TRBV27,ASSHRTSGSADTQY
TRBJ2-3,TRBV27,ASSLSGGTSGSTDTQY
TRBJ2-2,TRBV11-2,ASSFRRDGNTGELF
TRBJ2-1,TRBV30,AWSVQGGAF
TRBJ2-7,TRBV12-3/TRBV12-4,ASGGGVSYEQY